Listed below are T cell receptor beta chains from one sample, sequenced in a study of radiotherapy plus CTLA-4 blockade in lung cancer. The assay was immunoSEQ multiplex PCR, and TCRdb's table has in-frame clones only and misses some. The table lists 90,000 to 150,000 clones, roughly 80% of them singletons. The material was peripheral blood, obtained from a patient treated with radiotherapy plus ipilimumab. The origin of the receptors is a human donor with non-small cell lung cancer who had a partial response to radiotherapy plus ipilimumab. Each CDR3 is given with its conserved first and last residue. The order of the fields is D gene, J gene, clone size, CDR3 length, V gene, CDR3 DNA, CDR3 protein. D genes are given only for firm matches. Clone size appears in some rows only: once, few, many, or a class for an expanded clone.

d_gene: TRBD2; j_gene: TRBJ2-3; abundance: NA; len: 17; v_gene: TRBV7-2; CDR3nt: TGTGCCAGCAGCCCCCGACTAGCGGGAGGTGGTACAGATACGCAGTATTTT; CDR3aa: CASSPRLAGGGTDTQYF
d_gene: TRBD1; j_gene: TRBJ2-3; abundance: NA; len: 14; v_gene: TRBV30; CDR3nt: TGTGCCTGGAGTAGGGGGCGCGTCACAGATACGCAGTATTTT; CDR3aa: CAWSRGRVTDTQYF
d_gene: NA; j_gene: TRBJ2-5; abundance: NA; len: 13; v_gene: TRBV28; CDR3nt: TGTGCCAGCAGTTTAAGCGGCGGGGAGACCCAGTACTTC; CDR3aa: CASSLSGGETQYF
d_gene: NA; j_gene: TRBJ2-7; abundance: NA; len: 14; v_gene: TRBV5-8; CDR3nt: TGTGCCAGCAGCAGGACAGCGAGCTCCTACGAGCAGTACTTC; CDR3aa: CASSRTASSYEQYF
d_gene: TRBD1; j_gene: TRBJ2-1; abundance: NA; len: 16; v_gene: TRBV4-2; CDR3nt: TGTGCCAGCAGCCAAAACAGGGGGGCCTCCTACAATGAGCAGTTCTTC; CDR3aa: CASSQNRGASYNEQFF
d_gene: NA; j_gene: TRBJ2-7; abundance: NA; len: 11; v_gene: TRBV28; CDR3nt: TGTGCCAGCAGTCGCGCCTACGAGCAGTACTTC; CDR3aa: CASSRAYEQYF
d_gene: NA; j_gene: TRBJ2-1; abundance: NA; len: 20; v_gene: TRBV19; CDR3nt: TGTGCCAGTAGTAGGGGGGCAGCTAGCGGAGCTCGGGGCCCCTACAATGAGCAGTTCTTC; CDR3aa: CASSRGAASGARGPYNEQFF
d_gene: TRBD1; j_gene: TRBJ2-1; abundance: once; len: 14; v_gene: TRBV5-1; CDR3nt: TGCGCCAGCCAGCTATCGACAGGGGTTTATGAGCAGTTCTTC; CDR3aa: CASQLSTGVYEQFF
d_gene: NA; j_gene: TRBJ1-5; abundance: NA; len: 17; v_gene: TRBV28; CDR3nt: TGTGCCAGCAGTTCCGTAAATCAGGCGTATAGCAATCAGCCCCAGCATTTT; CDR3aa: CASSSVNQAYSNQPQHF
d_gene: TRBD2; j_gene: TRBJ2-2; abundance: NA; len: 16; v_gene: TRBV9; CDR3nt: TGTGCCAGCAGCGTAGGGACTAGCGGGAACACCGGGGAGCTGTTTTTT; CDR3aa: CASSVGTSGNTGELFF
d_gene: NA; j_gene: TRBJ1-1; abundance: NA; len: 15; v_gene: TRBV7-9; CDR3nt: TGTGCCAGCAGCTTAGGAGAGGGGACAATTAATGAAGCTTTCTTT; CDR3aa: CASSLGEGTINEAFF
d_gene: TRBD2; j_gene: TRBJ2-3; abundance: once; len: 16; v_gene: TRBV4-1; CDR3nt: TGCGCCAGCAGCCAAGAACTAGCGGGCAACACAGATACGCAGTATTTT; CDR3aa: CASSQELAGNTDTQYF
d_gene: NA; j_gene: TRBJ1-1; abundance: NA; len: 15; v_gene: TRBV4-3; CDR3nt: TGCGCCAGCAGCCTGGTGGGGGGGCAAGGCACTGAAGCTTTCTTT; CDR3aa: CASSLVGGQGTEAFF
d_gene: TRBD1; j_gene: TRBJ2-2; abundance: NA; len: 16; v_gene: TRBV5-4; CDR3nt: TGTGCCAGCAGCTTGGAAAGGACAGGGAACACCGGGGAGCTGTTTTTT; CDR3aa: CASSLERTGNTGELFF
d_gene: NA; j_gene: TRBJ1-5; abundance: NA; len: 15; v_gene: TRBV7-9; CDR3nt: TGTGCCAGCAGCTTAATCGGCGGTAGCAATCAGCCCCAGCATTTT; CDR3aa: CASSLIGGSNQPQHF
d_gene: TRBD2; j_gene: TRBJ2-1; abundance: NA; len: 15; v_gene: TRBV6-5; CDR3nt: TGTGCCAGCAGTTACCTCACTAGCGGGAGGAATGAGCAGTTCTTC; CDR3aa: CASSYLTSGRNEQFF
d_gene: TRBD2; j_gene: TRBJ2-2; abundance: few; len: 16; v_gene: TRBV30; CDR3nt: TGTGCCTGGGGGGGACTAGCGGGCGTTAGCACCGGGGAGCTGTTTTTT; CDR3aa: CAWGGLAGVSTGELFF
d_gene: TRBD1; j_gene: TRBJ1-2; abundance: NA; len: 14; v_gene: TRBV28; CDR3nt: TGTGCCAGCAGTTCCGGACAGGGGACTTATGGCTACACCTTC; CDR3aa: CASSSGQGTYGYTF
d_gene: TRBD1; j_gene: TRBJ1-2; abundance: NA; len: 12; v_gene: TRBV28; CDR3nt: TGTGCCAGCGAGCGGGACAGGGTTGGCTACACCTTC; CDR3aa: CASERDRVGYTF
d_gene: TRBD1; j_gene: TRBJ1-2; abundance: NA; len: 16; v_gene: TRBV4-2; CDR3nt: TGTGCCAGCAGCCAACATAAAACACAGGGGAGTGATGGCTACACCTTC; CDR3aa: CASSQHKTQGSDGYTF
d_gene: TRBD1; j_gene: TRBJ2-2; abundance: NA; len: 15; v_gene: TRBV5-4; CDR3nt: TGTGCCAGCAGCCTCGGGACAGGGAGAACCGGGGAGCTGTTTTTT; CDR3aa: CASSLGTGRTGELFF
d_gene: TRBD1; j_gene: TRBJ2-7; abundance: NA; len: 15; v_gene: TRBV28; CDR3nt: TGTGCCAGTCTCATCGGGACAGGCCGCTCCTACGAGCAGTACTTC; CDR3aa: CASLIGTGRSYEQYF
d_gene: NA; j_gene: TRBJ2-5; abundance: NA; len: 16; v_gene: TRBV18; CDR3nt: TGTGCCAGCTCACCCCCGACTCTCAGGGTGGGCGAGACCCAGTACTTC; CDR3aa: CASSPPTLRVGETQYF
d_gene: TRBD2; j_gene: TRBJ2-7; abundance: NA; len: 17; v_gene: TRBV28; CDR3nt: TGTGCCAGCACGGCTAGCGGGAGTGGTTCCTTTGGCTACGAGCAGTACTTC; CDR3aa: CASTASGSGSFGYEQYF
d_gene: NA; j_gene: TRBJ2-3; abundance: few; len: 15; v_gene: TRBV6-5; CDR3nt: TGTGCCAGCAGCGGGGACTGGGGGAGTGCAGATACGCAGTATTTT; CDR3aa: CASSGDWGSADTQYF
d_gene: TRBD2; j_gene: TRBJ2-1; abundance: NA; len: 19; v_gene: TRBV7-9; CDR3nt: TGTGCCAGCAGCTTTGGACTAGCGGGAGTTGTCGGCCTCTACAATGAGCAGTTCTTC; CDR3aa: CASSFGLAGVVGLYNEQFF
d_gene: TRBD2; j_gene: TRBJ2-1; abundance: once; len: 15; v_gene: TRBV29-1; CDR3nt: TGCAGCGTGGGGACTAGCCCCTCCGGGCGCAATGAGCAGTTCTTC; CDR3aa: CSVGTSPSGRNEQFF
d_gene: NA; j_gene: TRBJ1-5; abundance: NA; len: 15; v_gene: TRBV28; CDR3nt: TGTGCCAGCAAAGGGGACAATGGCCGACGTCAGCCCCAGCATTTT; CDR3aa: CASKGDNGRRQPQHF
d_gene: NA; j_gene: TRBJ1-2; abundance: NA; len: 13; v_gene: TRBV5-4; CDR3nt: TGTGCCAGCAGCTCCGGACAAAACTATGGCTACACCTTC; CDR3aa: CASSSGQNYGYTF
d_gene: TRBD1; j_gene: TRBJ1-2; abundance: NA; len: 14; v_gene: TRBV2; CDR3nt: TGTGCCAGCTCAAGAAGAGGGACAGAAAATGGCTACACCTTC; CDR3aa: CASSRRGTENGYTF
d_gene: NA; j_gene: TRBJ2-2; abundance: few; len: 14; v_gene: TRBV7-7; CDR3nt: TGTGCTAGCAGCTTAGCGCGGGGAACCGGGGAGCTGTTTTTT; CDR3aa: CASSLARGTGELFF
d_gene: NA; j_gene: TRBJ1-6; abundance: NA; len: 15; v_gene: TRBV28; CDR3nt: TGTGCCAGCAGGGCGGGGTCTCCCCATAATTCACCCCTCCACTTT; CDR3aa: CASRAGSPHNSPLHF
d_gene: NA; j_gene: TRBJ2-1; abundance: NA; len: 12; v_gene: TRBV6-5; CDR3nt: TGTGCCAGCAGTTACAGGGGGGGAAGGAAGTTCTTC; CDR3aa: CASSYRGGRKFF
d_gene: TRBD2; j_gene: TRBJ2-1; abundance: NA; len: 17; v_gene: TRBV5-1; CDR3nt: TGCGCCAGCAGCTTGGGGCCCGGCGGGAGGGTCTACAATGAGCAGTTCTTC; CDR3aa: CASSLGPGGRVYNEQFF
d_gene: NA; j_gene: TRBJ2-7; abundance: NA; len: 13; v_gene: TRBV28; CDR3nt: TGTGCCAGCAGTTGGCGGGACCCCCACGAGCAGTACTTC; CDR3aa: CASSWRDPHEQYF
d_gene: TRBD2; j_gene: TRBJ2-1; abundance: NA; len: 18; v_gene: TRBV30; CDR3nt: TGTGCCTGGAGTGTACTGGTGACTAGCGCTTTCTCCTACAATGAGCAGTTCTTC; CDR3aa: CAWSVLVTSAFSYNEQFF
d_gene: NA; j_gene: TRBJ2-7; abundance: NA; len: 17; v_gene: TRBV28; CDR3nt: TGTGCCAGCAGCCTCCCGATGGACAGAGAGGTCTCCTACGAGCAGTACTTC; CDR3aa: CASSLPMDREVSYEQYF
d_gene: TRBD2; j_gene: TRBJ2-1; abundance: few; len: 16; v_gene: TRBV10-3; CDR3nt: TGTGCCATCAGGGGGACTAGCGGGAGCTCCTACAATGAGCAGTTCTTC; CDR3aa: CAIRGTSGSSYNEQFF
d_gene: NA; j_gene: TRBJ1-1; abundance: NA; len: 13; v_gene: TRBV11-3; CDR3nt: TGTGCCAGCAGCTTAGAGCGGGGCACTGAAGCTTTCTTT; CDR3aa: CASSLERGTEAFF
d_gene: TRBD1; j_gene: TRBJ2-1; abundance: NA; len: 15; v_gene: TRBV19; CDR3nt: TGTGCCAGTAGTATAGATAAGGGGACAGGGTCGAAGCAGTTCTTC; CDR3aa: CASSIDKGTGSKQFF
d_gene: NA; j_gene: TRBJ2-5; abundance: once; len: 15; v_gene: TRBV11-3; CDR3nt: TGTGCCAGCAGCTTAGCGTCTACGGGGCAAGAGACCCAGTACTTC; CDR3aa: CASSLASTGQETQYF
d_gene: NA; j_gene: TRBJ1-4; abundance: few; len: 16; v_gene: TRBV30; CDR3nt: TGTGCCTGGAGTGTAAGCAGGGTTCGAACTAATGAAAAACTGTTTTTT; CDR3aa: CAWSVSRVRTNEKLFF
d_gene: NA; j_gene: TRBJ2-1; abundance: NA; len: 14; v_gene: TRBV6-1; CDR3nt: TGTGCCAGCACGGGTAGACCCTATAACAATGAGCAGTTCTTC; CDR3aa: CASTGRPYNNEQFF
d_gene: NA; j_gene: TRBJ2-7; abundance: NA; len: 14; v_gene: TRBV28; CDR3nt: TGTGCCAGCAGTGCATGGACTGGGGGGAGGGAGCAGTACTTC; CDR3aa: CASSAWTGGREQYF
d_gene: TRBD2; j_gene: TRBJ2-6; abundance: once; len: 22; v_gene: TRBV4-3; CDR3nt: TGCGCCAGCAGCCAATCAGACACCCGAGGGTCGGGAGGCTTCTCTGGGGCCAACGTCCTGACTTTC; CDR3aa: CASSQSDTRGSGGFSGANVLTF
d_gene: TRBD2; j_gene: TRBJ2-2; abundance: NA; len: 15; v_gene: TRBV11-1; CDR3nt: TGTGCCAGCAGAGACGGGAGGACGAACACCGGGGAGCTGTTTTTT; CDR3aa: CASRDGRTNTGELFF
d_gene: TRBD2; j_gene: TRBJ2-5; abundance: NA; len: 14; v_gene: TRBV7-9; CDR3nt: TGTGCCAGCAGCCAGGGTATAGGGAGGGTGACCCAGTACTTC; CDR3aa: CASSQGIGRVTQYF